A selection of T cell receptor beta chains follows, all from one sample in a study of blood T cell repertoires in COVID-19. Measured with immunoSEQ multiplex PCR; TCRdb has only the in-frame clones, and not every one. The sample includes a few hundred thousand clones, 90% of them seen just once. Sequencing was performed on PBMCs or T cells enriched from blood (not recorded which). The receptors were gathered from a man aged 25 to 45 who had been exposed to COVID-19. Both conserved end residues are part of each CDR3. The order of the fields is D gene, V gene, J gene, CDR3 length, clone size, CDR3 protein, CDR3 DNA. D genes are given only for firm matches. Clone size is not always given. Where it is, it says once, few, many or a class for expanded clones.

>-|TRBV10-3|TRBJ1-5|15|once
CAISEEGRSNQPQHF
TGTGCCATCAGTGAGGAGGGCAGGAGCAATCAGCCCCAGCATTTT
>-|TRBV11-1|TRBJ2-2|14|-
CASSLGVNTGELFF
TGTGCCAGCAGCTTAGGCGTGAACACCGGGGAGCTGTTTTTT
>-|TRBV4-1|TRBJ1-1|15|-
CASSRRDTSNTEAFF
TGCGCCAGCAGTCGCCGGGACACATCGAACACTGAAGCTTTCTTT
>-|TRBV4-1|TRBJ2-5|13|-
CASSQFGRETQYF
TGCGCCAGCAGCCAGTTTGGTCGGGAGACCCAGTACTTC
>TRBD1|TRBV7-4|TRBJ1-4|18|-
CASSHRTGGRGDNEKLFF
TGTGCCAGCAGCCACAGGACAGGGGGCAGAGGAGATAATGAAAAACTGTTTTTT
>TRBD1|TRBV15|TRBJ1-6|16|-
CATSRGQGRYNSPLHF
TGTGCCACCAGCAGAGGACAGGGTCGGTATAATTCACCCCTCCACTTT
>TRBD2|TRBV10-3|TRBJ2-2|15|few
CAIRSSGGFTGELFF
TGTGCCATCAGATCTAGCGGGGGCTTCACCGGGGAGCTGTTTTTT
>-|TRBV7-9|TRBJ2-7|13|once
CASSSLQTYEQYF
TGTGCCAGCAGCTCCTTACAGACATACGAGCAGTACTTC
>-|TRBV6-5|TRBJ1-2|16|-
CASSYSIRSRIYGYTF
TGTGCCAGCAGTTACTCGATCAGGTCACGGATCTATGGCTACACCTTC
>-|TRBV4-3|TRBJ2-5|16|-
CASSHIVSGGVETQYF
TGCGCCAGCAGCCATATAGTGTCAGGAGGAGTGGAGACCCAGTACTTC
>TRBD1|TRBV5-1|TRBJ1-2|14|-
CASSGGTGVGGYTF
TGCGCCAGCAGCGGTGGGACAGGGGTCGGTGGCTACACCTTC
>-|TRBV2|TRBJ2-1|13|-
CAISTTRNNEQFF
TGTGCCATCTCAACGACTAGAAACAATGAGCAGTTCTTC
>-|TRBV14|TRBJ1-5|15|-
CASSQDLRGPQPQHF
TGTGCCAGCAGCCAAGATTTAAGAGGCCCCCAGCCCCAGCATTTT
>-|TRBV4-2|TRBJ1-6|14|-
CASSPRLDNSPLHF
TGTGCCAGCAGCCCTCGACTAGATAATTCACCCCTCCACTTT
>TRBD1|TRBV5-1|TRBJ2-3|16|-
CASSLGDRGSTDTQYF
TGCGCCAGCAGCTTAGGGGACAGGGGATCCACAGATACGCAGTATTTT
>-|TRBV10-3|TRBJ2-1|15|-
CAIKRGSELRDEQFF
TGTGCCATCAAGAGGGGGAGTGAATTGAGGGACGAGCAGTTCTTC
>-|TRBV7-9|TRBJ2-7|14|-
CASSLKGTSAEQYF
TGTGCCAGCAGCTTAAAGGGGACATCTGCCGAGCAGTACTTC
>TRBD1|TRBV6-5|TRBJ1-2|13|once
CASSYRDRGGYTF
TGTGCCAGCAGTTACCGGGACAGGGGTGGCTACACCTTC
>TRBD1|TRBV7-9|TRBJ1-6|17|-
CASSPRQGSTVNSPLHF
TGTGCCAGCAGCCCCCGACAGGGGAGTACCGTTAATTCACCCCTCCACTTT
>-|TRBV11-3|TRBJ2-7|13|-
CASSLELGSEQYF
TGTGCCAGCAGCTTAGAGCTTGGTAGCGAGCAGTACTTC
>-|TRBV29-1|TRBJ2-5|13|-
CSAGSSEGETQYF
TGCAGCGCTGGGTCCAGCGAGGGAGAGACCCAGTACTTC
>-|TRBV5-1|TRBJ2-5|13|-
CASRKGAQETQYF
TGCGCCAGCAGGAAAGGGGCCCAAGAGACCCAGTACTTC